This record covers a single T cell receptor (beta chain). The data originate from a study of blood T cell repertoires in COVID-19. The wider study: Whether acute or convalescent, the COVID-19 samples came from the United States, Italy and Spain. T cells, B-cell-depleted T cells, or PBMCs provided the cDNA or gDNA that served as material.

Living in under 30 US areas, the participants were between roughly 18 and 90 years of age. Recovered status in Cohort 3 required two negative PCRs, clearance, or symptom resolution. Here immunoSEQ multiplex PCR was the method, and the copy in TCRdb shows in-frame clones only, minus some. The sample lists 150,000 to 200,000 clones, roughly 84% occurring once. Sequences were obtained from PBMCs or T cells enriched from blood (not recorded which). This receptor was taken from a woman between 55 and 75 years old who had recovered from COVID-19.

DNA of the CDR3: TGTGCCAGCAGCAAAGGCGGTAAAGGCAGCGGGACGGGCTACACCTTC. Its protein is CASSKGGKGSGTGYTF. V and J are TRBV21-1 and TRBJ1-2. TRBV21-1 is a documented pseudogene. This CDR3 contains 16 residues.